Listed below are T cell receptor beta chains from one sample, sequenced in a study of molecular identifiers for immune sequencing clone quantification. TCRdb processed the PCR reads anew with MiXCR; each CDR3 protein has one entry. The data hold 600,000 to 650,000 distinct CDR3 sequences, with about 20% observed a single time. Input material: naive CD8+ T cells from blood, with Jurkat cell RNA spiked in. The receptors were gathered from a human donor in good health. Some libraries in this study had Jurkat cell RNA spiked in. Both conserved end residues are part of each CDR3. A D gene is named only where the DNA matches it firmly. Part of the rows lack a size; the others show once, few, many or a class for expanded clones.

TRBD2	TRBJ2-7	many	TRBV4-3	CASSQVASGGDREQYF	TGCGCCAGCAGCCAAGTGGCTAGCGGGGGAGATAGGGAGCAGTACTTC
TRBD2	TRBJ2-7	few	TRBV2	CASSDSSGSSYEQYF	TGTGCCAGCAGTGATTCTAGCGGCAGCTCCTACGAGCAGTACTTC
TRBD1	TRBJ1-5	NA	TRBV6-4	CASRRGQGPSYNQPQHF	TGTGCCAGCAGGCGGGGACAGGGGCCCTCGTACAATCAGCCCCAGCATTTT
NA	TRBJ2-3	NA	TRBV30	CAWSPTDTQYF	TGTGCCTGGAGTCCCACAGATACGCAGTATTTT
TRBD1	TRBJ2-7	many	TRBV20-1	CSATGGMNEQYF	TGCAGTGCTACAGGGGGTATGAACGAGCAGTACTTC
NA	TRBJ1-5	many	TRBV28	CASSYHSGDDNQPQHF	TGTGCCAGCAGTTATCATTCCGGGGACGATAATCAGCCCCAGCATTTT
NA	TRBJ2-7	few	TRBV6-2/TRBV6-3	CASSYTGVQYF	TGTGCCAGCAGTTACACCGGGGTGCAGTACTTC
NA	TRBJ2-2	NA	TRBV27	CASSKLPGHNTGELFF	TGTGCCAGCAGTAAACTCCCGGGACACAACACCGGGGAGCTGTTTTTT
NA	TRBJ2-1	many	TRBV11-2	CASSLVLGGPYNEQFF	TGTGCCAGCAGCTTAGTATTGGGGGGTCCCTACAATGAGCAGTTCTTC
TRBD1	TRBJ1-1	many	TRBV7-9	CASSYLEGARTEAFF	TGTGCCAGCAGCTATTTGGAGGGGGCGAGGACTGAAGCTTTCTTT
NA	TRBJ1-1	many	TRBV12-5	CASGLGPNTEAFF	TGTGCTAGTGGTTTGGGACCGAACACTGAAGCTTTCTTT
NA	TRBJ2-5	many	TRBV20-1	CSASAVQETQYF	TGCAGTGCCTCGGCGGTCCAAGAGACCCAGTACTTC
NA	TRBJ2-3	few	TRBV15	CATSRERGIADTQYF	TGTGCCACCAGCAGAGAGAGGGGGATAGCAGATACGCAGTATTTT
NA	TRBJ2-5	many	TRBV4-1	CASSQDFPTGETQYF	TGCGCCAGCAGCCAAGATTTCCCCACAGGAGAGACCCAGTACTTC
TRBD1	TRBJ2-4	many	TRBV12-3/TRBV12-4	CASSQPGTVLAKNIQYF	TGTGCCAGCAGTCAACCCGGGACAGTACTAGCCAAAAACATTCAGTACTTC
NA	TRBJ1-5	many	TRBV9	CASSVDGLDQPQHF	TGTGCCAGCAGCGTAGATGGTCTGGATCAGCCCCAGCATTTT
NA	TRBJ2-6	many	TRBV4-3	CASSQDTSGNSGANVLTF	TGCGCCAGCAGCCAAGACACTTCGGGGAACTCTGGGGCCAACGTCCTGACTTTC
NA	TRBJ2-7	NA	TRBV15	CATSRDLGASYEQYF	TGTGCCACCAGCAGAGATTTAGGGGCCTCCTACGAGCAGTACTTC
TRBD1	TRBJ2-7	few	TRBV5-6	CASSTDRTGTYEQYF	TGTGCCAGCAGCACTGACCGGACAGGGACCTACGAGCAGTACTTC
TRBD2	TRBJ2-3	many	TRBV5-4	CASSQGLAGVIGTDTQYF	TGTGCCAGCAGCCAGGGACTAGCGGGAGTGATCGGCACAGATACGCAGTATTTT
NA	TRBJ2-7	once	TRBV4-3	CASSQGLEGVYYEQYF	TGCGCCAGCAGCCAAGGGTTGGAGGGGGTTTACTACGAGCAGTACTTC
NA	TRBJ2-7	NA	TRBV7-2	CASSITQSASPLEQYF	TGTGCCAGCAGCATCACACAGAGCGCGAGTCCCCTCGAGCAGTACTTC
NA	TRBJ1-1	many	TRBV3-1	CASSQDQNTEAFF	TGTGCCAGCAGCCAAGATCAGAACACTGAAGCTTTCTTT
NA	TRBJ2-4	many	TRBV12-3/TRBV12-4	CASRSIVSIQYF	TGTGCCAGCAGATCTATTGTAAGCATTCAGTACTTC
NA	TRBJ1-3	many	TRBV20-1	CSARAFLSGGGNTIYF	TGCAGTGCTAGAGCTTTTTTATCGGGAGGTGGAAACACCATATATTTT
NA	TRBJ1-2	NA	TRBV29-1	CSVSYLGGYTF	TGCAGCGTTTCTTACCTGGGCGGCTACACCTTC
NA	TRBJ2-3	many	TRBV7-9	CASSSRDTDTQYF	TGTGCCAGCAGCTCACGGGATACAGATACGCAGTATTTT
NA	TRBJ1-5	many	TRBV27	CASSLNGQNQPQHF	TGTGCCAGCAGTTTAAACGGACAAAATCAGCCCCAGCATTTT
NA	TRBJ2-1	NA	TRBV9	CASSTREEQFF	TGTGCCAGCAGCACACGCGAGGAGCAGTTCTTC
NA	TRBJ2-2	many	TRBV28	CASSPTLGQYTGELFF	TGTGCCAGCAGCCCCACCCTAGGACAGTACACCGGGGAGCTGTTTTTT
TRBD1	TRBJ2-4	many	TRBV29-1	CSVEAPGTGGKYF	TGCAGCGTTGAAGCCCCCGGGACAGGGGGGAAGTACTTC
NA	TRBJ2-1	few	TRBV6-5	CASSYSSIPGDEQFF	TGTGCCAGCAGTTACTCGAGCATCCCGGGGGATGAGCAGTTCTTC
NA	TRBJ2-1	NA	TRBV7-9	CASSPPGSTSNEQFF	TGTGCCAGCAGCCCCCCGGGTTCCACGTCCAATGAGCAGTTCTTC
NA	TRBJ2-1	many	TRBV9	CASSGRRASDDEQFF	TGTGCCAGCAGCGGACGACGGGCTAGTGACGATGAGCAGTTCTTC
NA	TRBJ2-7	many	TRBV5-6	CASSSPGEQYF	TGTGCCAGCAGCTCGCCGGGGGAGCAGTACTTC
NA	TRBJ1-1	many	TRBV7-9	CASSLAPGPEAFF	TGTGCCAGCAGCTTAGCGCCGGGGCCTGAAGCTTTCTTT
NA	TRBJ2-7	NA	TRBV27	CASSLSYGAGNYEQYF	TGTGCCAGCAGTTTATCGTACGGGGCAGGTAACTACGAGCAGTACTTC
TRBD2	TRBJ2-1	NA	TRBV4-1	CASSQGGRTGNEQFF	TGCGCCAGCAGCCAAGGCGGGAGAACAGGAAATGAGCAGTTCTTC
NA	TRBJ2-3	many	TRBV30	CAWSVLDTQYF	TGTGCCTGGAGTGTACTGGATACGCAGTATTTT
NA	TRBJ2-1	NA	TRBV6-1	CASSEWGAVPNEQFF	TGTGCCAGCAGTGAATGGGGGGCCGTTCCCAATGAGCAGTTCTTC
NA	TRBJ1-1	few	TRBV12-3/TRBV12-4	CASSLPDGTEAFF	TGTGCCAGCAGTTTACCGGACGGGACTGAAGCTTTCTTT
NA	TRBJ2-1	many	TRBV5-5	CASSLWSDNEQFF	TGTGCCAGCAGCTTGTGGTCGGACAATGAGCAGTTCTTC
NA	TRBJ2-5	NA	TRBV18	CASSPPLAGQETQYF	TGTGCCAGCTCACCACCTCTAGCCGGTCAAGAGACCCAGTACTTC
NA	TRBJ2-7	many	TRBV12-3/TRBV12-4	CASSSSVGSWYEQYF	TGTGCCAGCAGTTCCTCGGTGGGTTCTTGGTACGAGCAGTACTTC
NA	TRBJ2-1	NA	TRBV19	CASSIWSRGGNEQFF	TGTGCCAGTAGTATCTGGTCTAGGGGAGGTAATGAGCAGTTCTTC
NA	TRBJ1-5	many	TRBV15	CATSRDRNQPQHF	TGTGCCACCAGCAGAGACAGAAATCAGCCCCAGCATTTT
TRBD2	TRBJ2-3	NA	TRBV6-2/TRBV6-3	CASRTSGGEGTDTQYF	TGTGCCTCGAGGACTAGCGGGGGGGAAGGCACAGATACGCAGTATTTT
NA	TRBJ2-7	NA	TRBV15	CATHTGTSYEQYF	TGTGCCACCCATACCGGGACATCCTACGAGCAGTACTTC
TRBD2	TRBJ2-4	many	TRBV19	CASRGSGGAGPNIQYF	TGTGCCAGTAGGGGTAGCGGGGGGGCCGGTCCAAACATTCAGTACTTC
NA	TRBJ2-7	many	TRBV28	CASSFGALAGDYEQYF	TGTGCCAGCAGTTTTGGGGCCCTAGCAGGCGACTACGAGCAGTACTTC
NA	TRBJ2-3	many	TRBV20-1	CSARGLWSSTDTQYF	TGCAGTGCTAGAGGTTTATGGTCTAGCACAGATACGCAGTATTTT
TRBD1	TRBJ1-1	many	TRBV19	CASSIGQGVRTEAFF	TGTGCCAGTAGTATTGGGCAGGGGGTGAGGACTGAAGCTTTCTTT
NA	TRBJ2-7	many	TRBV7-9	CASSPTSSGGYEQYF	TGTGCCAGCAGTCCGACCTCCTCTGGGGGCTACGAGCAGTACTTC